These 31 T cell receptor beta chains came from one sample sequenced in a study of PD-1 blockade in classical Hodgkin lymphoma. Time point here: cycle 4 day 1 (C4D1), after less than 7 weeks of nivolumab. Each of the patients experienced relapse following autologous stem cell transplantation, and their brentuximab vedotin exposure differed. Thawed PBMCs underwent magnetic negative selection to yield purified CD4+ T cells. Generated by immunoSEQ multiplex PCR, the TCRdb table keeps only in-frame clones and is missing some. The profile shows around 26,000 clones, over 75% of them singletons. This sample comprised CD4+ T cells from blood, obtained before the fourth cycle of nivolumab. Source of these receptors: a human donor with classical Hodgkin lymphoma.

This clone was recorded once. The chain couples TRBV6-6 to TRBJ1-1; 12 bases agree with TRBD1. The CDR3 sequence is 16 residues long. Germline V lookup: CDR1 MNHNY, CDR2 SVGAGI (reference sequence). Losses at the gene ends were 6 bases for V and 4 bases for J; bases not matched to a gene: 9. The CDR3: CASSPGQGARGTEAFF. The CDR3 DNA sequence: TGTGCCAGCAGCCCGGGACAGGGGGCTAGGGGCACTGAAGCTTTCTTT.

The chain couples TRBV5-1 to TRBJ2-3; possible D gene TRBD1, 6 bases. The CDR3 runs to 14 residues. CDR1 is SGHRS, CDR2 YFSETQ, per germline. The V end lost 3 bases, the J end lost 4 bases, and 12 bases lay between the germline ends. CDR3 protein: CASSWGTGPDTQYF. DNA for the CDR3: TGCGCCAGCAGCTGGGGCACAGGGCCAGATACGCAGTATTTT.

This chain joins TRBV19 and TRBJ1-3; D possibly corresponds to TRBD1 (5 bases). The V gene's germline CDR1 is LNHDA and CDR2 SQIVND (reference sequence). The CDR3 consists of 15 residues. Trimming shortened V by 7 bases and J by 2 bases, and 15 bases separated the two germline ends. In DNA form, the CDR3 reads TGTGCCAGTACCATCCTATGGGGGGCTGGAAACACCATATATTTT. It is translated as CASTILWGAGNTIYF.

The table lists this clone with a count of one. The rearrangement links TRBV7-2 to TRBJ2-5; TRBD2 aligns across 11 bases. This CDR3 is built from 14 residues. After removal of 4 bases from V and 5 bases from J, the junction contained 3 bases not matched to a gene. CDR1 is SGHTA and CDR2 is FQGNSA in the germline V gene. This CDR3 reads CASSSLAGVETQYF. The CDR3 DNA follows: TGTGCCAGCAGCTCACTAGCGGGGGTGGAGACCCAGTACTTC.

The J gene is TRBJ2-7, the V gene TRBV2, with D possibly TRBD1 on 6 matching bases. This CDR3 has 14 amino acids. The V gene lost 3 bases and the J gene lost 4 bases, with 13 bases spanning the gap. Germline V gene lookup returns CDR1 SNHLY and CDR2 FYNNEI. CDR3 sequence reads: CASSDGNREYEQYF. The CDR3 region has the DNA TGTGCCAGCAGTGATGGGAACAGGGAATACGAGCAGTACTTC.

The V gene is TRBV25-1, the J gene TRBJ1-6; TRBD1 aligns across 7 bases. The V gene end was trimmed by 7 bases and the J gene end by 7 bases; junction bases not matched to a gene: 10. The CDR3 has 15 residues. Looked up from germline, CDR1 is MGHDK and CDR2 is SYGVNS. The CDR3 DNA is TGTGCCAGCACCTCCTCGACAGGGAGAAATTCACCCCTCCACTTT. Residues: CASTSSTGRNSPLHF.

The chain carries TRBV6-1 and TRBJ2-5; 10 nucleotides align to TRBD1. V was pared by 5 bases and J by 5 bases, with 8 bases of the junction left unmatched. The CDR3 is 15 residues long. The germline V gene encodes CDR1 MNHNS and CDR2 SASEGT. The CDR3 region is CASSPWTGGKETQYF. The CDR3 coding sequence is TGTGCCAGCAGTCCCTGGACAGGGGGGAAGGAGACCCAGTACTTC.

This clone was picked up one time. CDR3 sequence (DNA): TGCGCCAGCAGCTTGGGTGGGGGGCAGGAGACCCAGTACTTC. Its translation: CASSLGGGQETQYF. This sequence joins TRBV5-1 and TRBJ2-5; D assignment may be TRBD1 or TRBD2 (6 bases each). This CDR3 has 14 residues. The germline V and J ends were trimmed by 0 bases and 5 bases, with 11 bases remaining between them. The germline V gene encodes CDR1 SGHRS and CDR2 YFSETQ.

This clone was recorded once. This chain uses TRBV2 with TRBJ2-3; TRBD1 matches 8 bases. This CDR3 comprises 14 residues. Per the germline V gene, CDR1 is SNHLY and CDR2 is FYNNEI. J gave up 3 bases and V 8 bases, and 7 bases lay outside the gene matches. This CDR3 reads CASGQGPLTDTQYF. The CDR3 coding sequence is TGTGCCAGCGGACAGGGCCCACTAACAGATACGCAGTATTTT.

The chain combines TRBV11-3 with TRBJ2-1, with TRBD1 identical over 8 bases. The V gene end was trimmed by 5 bases and the J gene end by 10 bases; junction bases not matched to a gene: 4. The CDR3 contains 12 residues. Germline CDR1 is SGHNT and CDR2 is YENEEA. The CDR3 DNA sequence: TGTGCCAGCAGCCCCGGACAGGGAGAGCAGTTCTTC. Its protein product is CASSPGQGEQFF.

The rearrangement uses TRBV6-1 and TRBJ1-3; D uncertain. This CDR3 has 12 residues. Germline loops: CDR1 MNHNS, CDR2 SASEGT. V dropped 1 base and J dropped 7 bases, with 5 bases sitting between them. The CDR3 coding sequence is TGTGCCAGCAGTGAAGTCAGTAACACCATATATTTT. Its protein is CASSEVSNTIYF.

DNA for the CDR3: TGTGCCAGCAGCTTCCTCGGGATGAACACTGAAGCTTTCTTT. Protein sequence: CASSFLGMNTEAFF. This chain links TRBV11-3 with TRBJ1-1; D not certain. CDR3 length equals 14 residues. From germline, CDR1 is SGHNT and CDR2 YENEEA. The V and J ends lost 3 bases and 0 bases respectively, with 8 bases between them.

The V call is TRBV18, the J call TRBJ2-3; D gene ambiguous. V was shortened by 2 bases and J by 7 bases, with 13 bases between the two germline ends. The V gene's germline CDR1 is KGHSH and CDR2 LQKENI. The CDR3 contains 14 residues. This CDR3 is CASSPVKTSNTQYF. The CDR3 DNA reads as TGTGCCAGCTCACCAGTCAAGACCTCAAATACGCAGTATTTT.

This chain uses TRBV7-3 with TRBJ1-3; D is ambiguous. The CDR3 loop spans 15 amino acids. The germline V gene encodes CDR1 SGHTA and CDR2 FQGTGA. Between the trimmed V and J ends, which lost 3 bases and 0 bases, there was a span of 9 bases. CDR3 loop: CASSFGGNSGNTIYF. The DNA for the CDR3 is TGTGCCAGCAGCTTCGGTGGAAACTCTGGAAACACCATATATTTT.

The chain has TRBV6-6 and TRBJ2-3, with D tentatively TRBD1 or TRBD2 (5 bases each). In germline, CDR1 is MNHNY, CDR2 SVGAGI (reference sequence). CDR3 length: 11 residues. Trimming shortened V by 6 bases and J by 12 bases, and 13 bases separated the two germline ends. The CDR3 DNA reads TGTGCCAGCAGCCCCGACGGGGCCCAGTATTTT. The encoded protein is CASSPDGAQYF.

V usage is TRBV6-5 and J usage is TRBJ2-7; D assignment may be TRBD1 or TRBD2 (5 bases each). The CDR3 spans 14 residues. V was shortened by 7 bases and J by 6 bases, with 19 bases between the two germline ends. The germline gives CDR1 MNHEY, CDR2 SVGAGI. CDR3 DNA: TGTGCCAGCACCGGGGACCGCTCGGCTCGCGAGCAGTACTTC. Its translation is CASTGDRSAREQYF.

J is TRBJ2-3 and V is TRBV28; D is undetermined. Per the germline V gene, CDR1 is MDHEN and CDR2 is SYDVKM. The length of the CDR3 is 15 residues. Trimming cost V 5 bases and J 0 bases, with 12 bases left between them. The CDR3 DNA follows: TGTGCCAGCAGTCGCCCTTGGGTTAGCACAGATACGCAGTATTTT. This codes for CASSRPWVSTDTQYF.

This chain connects TRBV18 to TRBJ2-3, with D possibly matching TRBD2 (7 bases). Trimming left V 3 bases short and J 5 bases short, with 12 bases between. CDR3 length equals 14 residues. In germline, CDR1 is KGHSH, CDR2 LQKENI. The CDR3 spells CASSPRGGRDTQYF. Here the CDR3 DNA reads TGTGCCAGCTCACCCAGGGGCGGGAGAGATACGCAGTATTTT.

V and J are TRBV30 and TRBJ2-7; 7 bases are a match to TRBD2. Germline V gene sequence: CDR1 GTSNPN, CDR2 SVGIG (reference sequence). The CDR3 sequence is 13 residues long. V lost 2 bases, J lost 7 bases, and 8 bases stayed unmatched. The CDR3 sequence: CAWSFGEGREQYF. CDR3 DNA sequence: TGTGCCTGGAGTTTTGGGGAGGGGAGAGAGCAGTACTTC.

This rearrangement joins TRBV18 to TRBJ2-3; D is unresolved. The germline gives CDR1 KGHSH, CDR2 LQKENI. The CDR3 has 15 residues. The ends were cut back, 1 base at V and 2 bases at J, with 10 bases in the middle. This CDR3 is CASSPRSEPTDTQYF. In DNA form, the CDR3 reads TGTGCCAGCTCACCACGGTCGGAACCCACAGATACGCAGTATTTT.

The genes are TRBV2 and TRBJ2-5, with unresolved D. CDR3 length: 10 amino acids. From germline, CDR1 is SNHLY and CDR2 FYNNEI. V lost 10 bases to trimming and J lost 4 bases, with 7 bases between them. The CDR3 loop reads CATCLETQYF. CDR3 nucleotide sequence: TGTGCCACCTGTTTAGAGACCCAGTACTTC.

The CDR3 loop is CASSPPWGGDTEAFF. The CDR3 bases are TGTGCCAGCTCACCACCTTGGGGGGGGGACACTGAAGCTTTCTTT. The chain couples TRBV18 to TRBJ1-1, with D possibly matching TRBD1 (5 bases). Germline CDR1 reads KGHSH; CDR2 reads LQKENI. Trimming pared 0 bases from V and 3 bases from J, leaving 11 bases between. The CDR3 is 15 amino acids.

The rearrangement uses TRBV5-1 and TRBJ2-2; the match to TRBD2 covers 8 bases. V shed 4 bases, J shed 6 bases, and the junction held 5 bases outside the gene matches. Germline V lookup: CDR1 SGHRS, CDR2 YFSETQ. The CDR3 is made up of 14 amino acids. The CDR3 loop reads CASSLGGAAGELFF. The CDR3 coding sequence is TGCGCCAGCAGCCTCGGGGGGGCGGCCGGGGAGCTGTTTTTT.

The J gene is TRBJ1-5, the V gene TRBV7-2; D uncertain. The V and J ends lost 3 bases and 0 bases respectively, with 6 bases between them. This CDR3 region has 14 residues. Germline CDR1 reads SGHTA; CDR2 reads FQGNSA. CDR3 loop: CASSFSDSNQPQHF. In nucleotides, the CDR3 is TGTGCCAGCAGCTTTTCCGATAGCAATCAGCCCCAGCATTTT. The full variable domain, rest sourced from reference TRBV7-2 and TRBJ1-5, is GAGVSQSPSNKVTEKGKDVELRCDPISGHTALYWYRQSLGQGLEFLIYFQGNSAPDKSGLPSDRFSAERTGGSVSTLTIQRTQQEDSAVYLCASSFSDSNQPQHFGDGTRLSIL.

The chain combines TRBV28 with TRBJ2-7; 8 positions agree with TRBD1. Germline trimming cut 5 bases from V and 2 bases from J; bases unmatched to any gene: 14. The CDR3 extends over 17 amino acids. Looked up from germline, CDR1 is MDHEN and CDR2 is SYDVKM. The CDR3 loop is CASSPTSGGFFTYEQYF. The CDR3 nucleotides are TGTGCCAGCAGTCCGACCTCAGGGGGCTTTTTTACCTACGAGCAGTACTTC. Filled out from reference TRBV28 and TRBJ2-7, the complete variable domain reads DVKVTQSSRYLVKRTGEKVFLECVQDMDHENMFWYRQDPGLGLRLIYFSYDVKMKEKGDIPEGYSVSREKKERFSLILESASTNQTSMYLCASSPTSGGFFTYEQYFGPGTRLTVT.

This clone was seen a handful of times. This chain connects TRBV2 to TRBJ1-6; TRBD1 aligns across 7 bases. In germline, CDR1 is SNHLY, CDR2 FYNNEI. The CDR3 has 14 residues. V shed 10 bases and J 0 bases; nucleotides not matched to a gene: 3. Written as DNA, the CDR3 is TGTGCCACTCAGGGGGTCTCCTATAATTCACCCCTCCACTTT. Translation: CATQGVSYNSPLHF.

V and J are TRBV9 and TRBJ1-2; D may be TRBD1 (5 bases). The CDR3 covers 13 residues. V was trimmed by 0 bases and J by 9 bases, leaving 12 bases between them. Germline V gives CDR1 SGDLS, CDR2 YYNGEE. CDR3 bases: TGTGCCAGCAGCGTAGTCGGGGGTCAAAGCTACACCTTC. Its protein product is CASSVVGGQSYTF.

The chain recombines TRBV18 with TRBJ2-1; 16 bases are shared with TRBD2. J was trimmed by 4 bases and V by 2 bases; bases with no gene match: 5. Germline values: CDR1 KGHSH, CDR2 LQKENI. The CDR3 consists of 18 residues. The CDR3 loop is CASSPGTSGGAAYNEQFF. CDR3 nucleotides: TGTGCCAGCTCACCAGGGACTAGCGGGGGGGCGGCTTACAATGAGCAGTTCTTC.

The gene calls are TRBV2 and TRBJ1-2, with D hard to call. From germline, CDR1 is SNHLY and CDR2 FYNNEI. CDR3 length equals 14 residues. Trimming cost V 6 bases and J 4 bases, with 15 bases left between them. The DNA of the CDR3 is TGTGCCAGCAGCGAGGGCAGCACGATCTATGGCTACACCTTC. This sequence encodes CASSEGSTIYGYTF.

On this clone: This sample includes further DNA sequences coding for the same CDR3. This chain joins TRBV7-2 and TRBJ1-1; D unclear. The V end was cut by 4 bases, the J end by 1 base, with 7 bases between. The CDR3 runs to 13 residues. The germline V gene has CDR1 SGHTA and CDR2 FQGNSA. The CDR3 DNA reads as TGTGCCAGCAGCTCGGGCCCGAACACTGAAGCTTTCTTT. Protein sequence: CASSSGPNTEAFF.

V is TRBV6-4 and J is TRBJ2-3; D gene unclear. This CDR3 has 14 residues. The V end was cut by 3 bases, the J end by 8 bases, with 15 bases between. Germline V gene sequence: CDR1 MRHNA, CDR2 SNTAGT. As DNA, the CDR3 is TGTGCCAGCAGTGAGAATTGGGCAGCCAGTACGCAGTATTTT. Its protein is CASSENWAASTQYF.